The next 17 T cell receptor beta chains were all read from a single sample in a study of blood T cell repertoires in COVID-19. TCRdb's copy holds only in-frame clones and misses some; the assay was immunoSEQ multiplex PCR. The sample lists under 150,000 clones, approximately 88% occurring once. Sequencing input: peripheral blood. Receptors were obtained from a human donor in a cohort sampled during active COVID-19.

The CDR3 spells CASRPGDSAQGVNQPQHF. CDR3 nucleotides: TGTGCCAGTAGGCCTGGGGACTCTGCACAGGGGGTGAATCAGCCCCAGCATTTT. This sequence joins TRBV19 and TRBJ1-5; 8 bases map to TRBD1. The ends lost 6 bases at V and 4 bases at J; junction bases unmatched: 17. Germline CDR1 LNHDA, CDR2 SQIVND (reference sequence). The CDR3 has 18 amino acids.

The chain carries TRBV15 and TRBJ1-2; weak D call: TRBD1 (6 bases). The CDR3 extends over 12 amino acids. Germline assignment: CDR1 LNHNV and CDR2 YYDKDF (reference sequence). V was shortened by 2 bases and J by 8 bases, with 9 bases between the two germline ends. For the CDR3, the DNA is TGTGCCACCAGCAGACAGGGGAACGGCTACACCTTC. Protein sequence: CATSRQGNGYTF.

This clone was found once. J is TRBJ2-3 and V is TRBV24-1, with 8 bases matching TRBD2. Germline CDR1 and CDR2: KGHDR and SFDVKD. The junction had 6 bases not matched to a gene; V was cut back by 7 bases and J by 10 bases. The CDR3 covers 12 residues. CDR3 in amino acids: CATSVDGGAQYF. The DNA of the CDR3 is TGTGCCACCAGCGTAGACGGGGGGGCGCAGTATTTT.

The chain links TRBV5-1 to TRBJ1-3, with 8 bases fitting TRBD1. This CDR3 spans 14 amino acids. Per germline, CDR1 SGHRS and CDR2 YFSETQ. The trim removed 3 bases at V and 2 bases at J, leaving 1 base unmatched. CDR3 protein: CASSSDRAGNTIYF. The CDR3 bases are TGCGCCAGCAGCTCGGACAGGGCTGGAAACACCATATATTTT. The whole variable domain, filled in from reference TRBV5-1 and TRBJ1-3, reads KAGVTQTPRYLIKTRGQQVTLSCSPISGHRSVSWYQQTPGQGLQFLFEYFSETQRNKGNFPGRFSGRQFSNSRSEMNVSTLELGDSALYLCASSSDRAGNTIYFGEGSWLTVV.

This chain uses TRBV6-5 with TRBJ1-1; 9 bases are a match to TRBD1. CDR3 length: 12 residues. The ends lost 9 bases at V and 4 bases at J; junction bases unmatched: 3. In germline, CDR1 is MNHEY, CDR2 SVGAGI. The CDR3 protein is CARLTGGTEAFF. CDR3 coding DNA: TGTGCCAGATTGACAGGGGGCACTGAAGCTTTCTTT.

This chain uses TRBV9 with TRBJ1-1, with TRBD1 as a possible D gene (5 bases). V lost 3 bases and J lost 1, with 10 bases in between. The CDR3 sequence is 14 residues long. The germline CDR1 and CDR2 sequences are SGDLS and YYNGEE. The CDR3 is CASSGRTGNTEAFF. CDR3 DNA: TGTGCCAGCAGCGGAAGAACAGGGAACACTGAAGCTTTCTTT.

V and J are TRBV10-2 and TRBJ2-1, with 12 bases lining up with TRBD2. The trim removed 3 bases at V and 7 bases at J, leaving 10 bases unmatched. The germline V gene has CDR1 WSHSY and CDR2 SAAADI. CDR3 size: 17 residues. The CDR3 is CASSEPLLAGGRNEQFF. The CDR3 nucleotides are TGCGCCAGCAGTGAACCCCTTCTAGCGGGGGGGAGGAATGAGCAGTTCTTC.

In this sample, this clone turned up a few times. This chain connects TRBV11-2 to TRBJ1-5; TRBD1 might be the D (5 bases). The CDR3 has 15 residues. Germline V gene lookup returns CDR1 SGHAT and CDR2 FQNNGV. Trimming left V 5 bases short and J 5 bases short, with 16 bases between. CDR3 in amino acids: CASSGGGGRYQPQHF. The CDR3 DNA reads TGTGCCAGCAGCGGGGGAGGAGGGCGGTATCAGCCCCAGCATTTT.

CDR3: CATSWGQGHYEQYF. The DNA of the CDR3 is TGTGCCACCAGCTGGGGACAGGGGCACTACGAGCAGTACTTC. The chain employs TRBV15 and TRBJ2-7; 10 bases align to TRBD1. Germline V gives CDR1 LNHNV, CDR2 YYDKDF (reference sequence). Trimming took 5 bases from V and 3 from J; bases not matched to a gene: 4. This CDR3 spans 14 amino acids.

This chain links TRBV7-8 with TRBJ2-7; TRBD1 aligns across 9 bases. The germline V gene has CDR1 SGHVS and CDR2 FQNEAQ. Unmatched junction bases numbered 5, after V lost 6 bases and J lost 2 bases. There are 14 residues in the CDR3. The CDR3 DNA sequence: TGTGCCAGCAGGCGCCGACAGGGGGCCTACGAGCAGTACTTC. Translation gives CASRRRQGAYEQYF.

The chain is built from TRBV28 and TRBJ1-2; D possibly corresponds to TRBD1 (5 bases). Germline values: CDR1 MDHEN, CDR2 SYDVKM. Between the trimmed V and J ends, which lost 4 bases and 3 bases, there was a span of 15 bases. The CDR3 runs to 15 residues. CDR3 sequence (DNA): TGTGCCAGCAGTTCCCAGGGAGGGGTCGACTATGGCTACACCTTC. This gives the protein CASSSQGGVDYGYTF.

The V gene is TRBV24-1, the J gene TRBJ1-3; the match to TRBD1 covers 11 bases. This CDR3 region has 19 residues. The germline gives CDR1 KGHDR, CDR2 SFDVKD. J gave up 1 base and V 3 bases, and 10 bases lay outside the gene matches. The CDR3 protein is CATSDIRDRGMSSGNTIYF. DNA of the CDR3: TGTGCCACCAGTGATATCCGGGACAGGGGGATGTCTTCTGGAAACACCATATATTTT.

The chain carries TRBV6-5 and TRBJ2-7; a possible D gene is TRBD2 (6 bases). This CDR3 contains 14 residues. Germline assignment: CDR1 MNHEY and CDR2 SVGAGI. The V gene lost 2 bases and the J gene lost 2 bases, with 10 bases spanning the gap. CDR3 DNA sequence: TGTGCCAGCAGTTACGGAGGGGTAGCCTACGAGCAGTACTTC. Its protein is CASSYGGVAYEQYF.

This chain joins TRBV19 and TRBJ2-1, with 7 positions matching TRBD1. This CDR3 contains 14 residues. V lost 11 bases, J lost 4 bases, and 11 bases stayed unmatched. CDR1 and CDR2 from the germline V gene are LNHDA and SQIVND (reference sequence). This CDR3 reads CASSQGQIYNEQFF. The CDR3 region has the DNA TGTGCCTCCAGCCAGGGACAGATATACAATGAGCAGTTCTTC.

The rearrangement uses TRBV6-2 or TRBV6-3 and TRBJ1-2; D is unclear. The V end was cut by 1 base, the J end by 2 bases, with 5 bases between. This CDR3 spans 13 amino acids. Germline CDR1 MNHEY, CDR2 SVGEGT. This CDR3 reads CASSYFPNYGYTF. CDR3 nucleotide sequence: TGTGCCAGCAGTTACTTCCCGAACTATGGCTACACCTTC.

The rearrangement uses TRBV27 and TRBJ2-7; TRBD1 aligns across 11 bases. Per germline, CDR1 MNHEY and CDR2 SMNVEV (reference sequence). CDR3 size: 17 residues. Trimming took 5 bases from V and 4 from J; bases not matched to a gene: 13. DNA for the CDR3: TGTGCCAGCAGTCTTGGCCCACCGGGACAGGGGGTGTACGAGCAGTACTTC. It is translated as CASSLGPPGQGVYEQYF.

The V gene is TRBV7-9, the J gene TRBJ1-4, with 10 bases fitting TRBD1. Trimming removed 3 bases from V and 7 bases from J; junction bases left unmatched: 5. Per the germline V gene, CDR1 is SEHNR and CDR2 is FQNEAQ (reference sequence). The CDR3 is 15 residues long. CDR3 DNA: TGTGCCAGCAGCTTCTTGACAGGGGGCGGTGAAAAACTGTTTTTT. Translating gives CASSFLTGGGEKLFF.